This entry describes one T cell receptor beta chain. The target antigen is unknown. The entry originates in a study of blood T cells in healthy people across ages. A second roughly 7 to 12 cycle PCR used barcoded and J-beta primers. TCRdb re-called the 5' RACE reads with MiXCR, one entry per CDR3 protein. The repertoire has 540,000 or so distinct CDR3 sequences, around half of them found once; the top ten carry about 26%. Regarding the study as a whole: In the absence of known donor CMV status, changes in expanded clonotypes were possibly confounded. Older age went with lower TCR beta diversity per million T cells, in a roughly linear way. Researchers deemed the diversity estimates from one million T cells underestimates.

This CDR3 has 15 amino acids. V lost 6 bases, J lost 7 bases, and 8 bases stayed unmatched. Germline values: CDR1 SGHTA, CDR2 FQGTGA. Per-sample yields of isolated PBMCs were at least 7 million. V is TRBV7-3 and J is TRBJ2-1; 11 bases agree with TRBD1. The clonotype comes from a man at least 80 years old in good health. The specimen sequenced was blood. The CDR3 DNA reads as TGTGCCAGCAGTCGCGGACAGGGGGCGCAAAATGAGCAGTTCTTC. Translated: CASSRGQGAQNEQFF.